This is a list of T cell receptor beta chains from one sample in a study of control samples from healthy donors and cancer patients. Here immunoSEQ multiplex PCR was the method, and the copy in TCRdb shows in-frame clones only, minus some. The repertoire includes some 200,000 clones, 90% to 95% of them detected once, and more than 1.1% sits in the top ten. Sequencing was carried out using blood. The receptors were gathered from a man younger than 35 in good health. Both conserved end residues are trimmed from each CDR3. Fields, in order: J gene, V gene, CDR3 protein.

j_gene: TRBJ2-1
v_gene: TRBV28
CDR3aa: ASRARQGTLPARDYRGPYNEQF

j_gene: TRBJ1-1
v_gene: TRBV30
CDR3aa: AWSRDWGRNTEAF

j_gene: TRBJ1-6
v_gene: TRBV6-5
CDR3aa: ASSLTPPPSPLH

j_gene: TRBJ2-1
v_gene: TRBV13
CDR3aa: ASSTLRTEQF

j_gene: TRBJ1-4
v_gene: TRBV19
CDR3aa: ASSLAARREKLF

j_gene: TRBJ1-2
v_gene: TRBV4-1
CDR3aa: ASSKQNYGYT

j_gene: TRBJ1-1
v_gene: TRBV3-1/TRBV3-2
CDR3aa: ASSQGQGYTEAF

j_gene: TRBJ2-3
v_gene: TRBV27
CDR3aa: ASSFLGLAGGPGDTQY

j_gene: TRBJ1-6
v_gene: TRBV29-1
CDR3aa: SVEDRTRNNSPLH

j_gene: TRBJ2-4
v_gene: TRBV2
CDR3aa: ASRGRPKNIQY

j_gene: TRBJ1-5
v_gene: TRBV5-6
CDR3aa: ASSLRDTNQPQH

j_gene: TRBJ2-2
v_gene: TRBV9
CDR3aa: ASSTQRGLNTGELF

j_gene: TRBJ2-7
v_gene: TRBV6-6
CDR3aa: ASSQLDREGDEQY

j_gene: TRBJ2-5
v_gene: TRBV30
CDR3aa: AWKVAGGAAKETQY

j_gene: TRBJ2-1
v_gene: TRBV7-3
CDR3aa: ASSLAGSSYNEQF

j_gene: TRBJ1-1
v_gene: TRBV23-1
CDR3aa: ASSPAPGQGTPLNTEAF

j_gene: TRBJ2-7
v_gene: TRBV7-9
CDR3aa: ASSLVSYEQY

j_gene: TRBJ1-1
v_gene: TRBV3-1/TRBV3-2
CDR3aa: ASSSAHTEAF

j_gene: TRBJ1-5
v_gene: TRBV2
CDR3aa: ASSAAVRRVQPQH

j_gene: TRBJ1-6
v_gene: TRBV6-6
CDR3aa: ASSPTGPQRYNSPLH

j_gene: TRBJ2-2
v_gene: TRBV5-4
CDR3aa: ASSMGQGDTGELF

j_gene: TRBJ2-5
v_gene: TRBV27
CDR3aa: ASSPLGSRQETQY

j_gene: TRBJ2-3
v_gene: TRBV18
CDR3aa: ASSRQGAKDTQY

j_gene: TRBJ2-1
v_gene: TRBV9
CDR3aa: ASSVWTGGAYNEQF

j_gene: TRBJ2-3
v_gene: TRBV27
CDR3aa: ASSDGTSGSTDTQY

j_gene: TRBJ2-1
v_gene: TRBV18
CDR3aa: ASSRKVRVGSYNEQF

j_gene: TRBJ2-4
v_gene: TRBV3-1/TRBV3-2
CDR3aa: ASSQGSIQY

j_gene: TRBJ2-1
v_gene: TRBV28
CDR3aa: ASTPIDTSSYNEQF